One sample yielded the 21 T cell receptor beta chains listed below, sequenced in a study of identical twins. Using its own MiXCR run on the 5' RACE reads, TCRdb lists one record per CDR3 protein. Here the sample spans 650,000 to 800,000 distinct CDR3 sequences, 8.6% being singletons. The data were also submitted as part of a second study, on yellow fever vaccine responses in identical twins.

Sequenced material: PBMCs. Every receptor here comes from a woman in her late teens or twenties in good health.

CDR3 in DNA: TGTGCCTGGAGTGTAGGAGGGGACTACGAGCAGTACTTC. Translated: CAWSVGGDYEQYF. The rearrangement links TRBV30 to TRBJ2-7; D is perhaps TRBD2 (6 bases). Germline assignment: CDR1 GTSNPN and CDR2 SVGIG (reference sequence). This CDR3 has 13 amino acids. Trimming stripped 0 bases from V and 3 bases from J, with 9 bases between.

This clonotype has at least ten counts. The chain links TRBV6-1 to TRBJ2-2, with 8 positions matching TRBD2. CDR1 is MNHNS and CDR2 is SASEGT in the germline V gene. With V trimmed by 6 bases and J by 6 bases, 12 bases remained unmatched. The CDR3 has 16 amino acids. The CDR3 protein is CASRILAGGSPGELFF. The CDR3, as DNA: TGTGCCAGCAGGATTCTAGCGGGCGGGTCCCCCGGGGAGCTGTTTTTT.

A few counts support this clonotype. The chain employs TRBV29-1 and TRBJ2-1; D is perhaps TRBD2 (6 bases). CDR1 and CDR2 from the germline V gene are SQVTM and ANQGSEA. The CDR3 extends over 14 amino acids. Deletions cut 0 bases from V and 6 bases from J, with 12 bases between. The CDR3 region has the DNA TGCAGCGTTGAAGATCTAGGAGGGGCCAATGAGCAGTTCTTC. Protein sequence: CSVEDLGGANEQFF.

This clonotype was counted at least ten times. The V and J genes are TRBV12-3 or TRBV12-4 and TRBJ2-5; D is possibly TRBD1 (5 bases). CDR3 size: 13 residues. The germline V and J ends were trimmed by 5 bases and 4 bases, with 11 bases remaining between them. CDR3 sequence reads: CASSPSTVETQYF. The CDR3 nucleotides read TGTGCCAGCAGTCCCTCGACAGTAGAGACCCAGTACTTC.

This clonotype appeared many times. V and J are TRBV28 and TRBJ1-3, with D uncertain. With 4 bases removed from V and 0 bases from J, the gap between germline ends came to 10 bases. The CDR3 has 15 amino acids. Germline lookup yields CDR1 MDHEN and CDR2 SYDVKM. In DNA, the CDR3 is TGTGCCAGCAGTTCCCCAAAGAGCTCTGGAAACACCATATATTTT. It encodes CASSSPKSSGNTIYF.

In its sample, this clonotype was seen many times. The chain carries TRBV4-3 and TRBJ2-2, with 7 bases lining up with TRBD2. The ends lost 0 bases at V and 5 bases at J; junction bases unmatched: 6. From germline, CDR1 is LGHNA and CDR2 YSLEER. The CDR3 covers 16 residues. The CDR3 nucleotides read TGCGCCAGCAGCCAAGATGGGGGGGTTTGGACCGGGGAGCTGTTTTTT. Translation gives CASSQDGGVWTGELFF.

The V and J genes are TRBV18 and TRBJ1-1; D not certain. The CDR3 contains 13 residues. Germline CDR1 reads KGHSH; CDR2 reads LQKENI. With 3 bases removed from V and 3 bases from J, the gap between germline ends came to 8 bases. In nucleotides, the CDR3 is TGTGCCAGCTCACCTTTCCGGGACACTGAAGCTTTCTTT. Translation gives CASSPFRDTEAFF.

The chain joins TRBV6-5 to TRBJ2-7; 11 nucleotides match TRBD2. The germline gives CDR1 MNHEY, CDR2 SVGAGI. This CDR3 comprises 15 residues. The trim removed 2 bases at V and 3 bases at J, leaving 3 bases unmatched. The CDR3 protein is CASSYAGTSGYEQYF. The DNA for the CDR3 is TGTGCCAGCAGTTACGCCGGGACTAGCGGCTACGAGCAGTACTTC.

In its sample, this clonotype was seen many times. The J gene is TRBJ2-3, the V gene TRBV12-3 or TRBV12-4; D gene uncertain. There are 15 residues in the CDR3. The germline V and J ends were trimmed by 3 bases and 4 bases, with 14 bases remaining between them. In nucleotides, the CDR3 is TGTGCCAGCAGTTTGGGCGAGCGTCGTTCAGATACGCAGTATTTT. The encoded protein is CASSLGERRSDTQYF.

The CDR3 sequence is CASSYDWTGLYEQYF. DNA for the CDR3: TGTGCCAGCAGTTACGACTGGACAGGCCTCTACGAGCAGTACTTC. The chain uses TRBV6-2 or TRBV6-3 and TRBJ2-7; TRBD1 aligns across 7 bases. From germline, CDR1 is MNHEY and CDR2 SVGEGT. The V and J ends lost 2 bases and 3 bases, in that order; junction bases with no gene match: 7. The CDR3 is 15 amino acids.

The rearrangement uses TRBV20-1 and TRBJ2-1; 9 nucleotides align to TRBD2. Per germline, CDR1 DFQATT and CDR2 SNEGSKA (reference sequence). With V trimmed by 0 bases and J by 9 bases, 9 bases remained unmatched. The CDR3 is 15 residues long. The CDR3 bases are TGCAGTGCTAGAGATCCGGAGCGGGAGGCTGGTGAGCAGTTCTTC. Protein: CSARDPEREAGEQFF.

The CDR3 sequence: CASSSRKLAGGPNTDTQYF. The CDR3 DNA reads TGCGCCAGCAGCTCCAGGAAGCTAGCGGGGGGACCCAACACAGATACGCAGTATTTT. The rearrangement links TRBV5-1 to TRBJ2-3; 11 nucleotides align to TRBD2. Germline lookup yields CDR1 SGHRS and CDR2 YFSETQ. V shed 3 bases, J shed 2 bases, and the junction held 14 bases outside the gene matches. The CDR3 consists of 19 residues. The variable domain in full, completed from reference TRBV5-1 and TRBJ2-3, reads KAGVTQTPRYLIKTRGQQVTLSCSPISGHRSVSWYQQTPGQGLQFLFEYFSETQRNKGNFPGRFSGRQFSNSRSEMNVSTLELGDSALYLCASSSRKLAGGPNTDTQYFGPGTRLTVL.

This clonotype has a handful of counts. The chain has TRBV5-1 and TRBJ2-2, with D perhaps being TRBD1 or TRBD2 (5 bases each). This CDR3 is 14 amino acids long. Between the trimmed V and J ends, which lost 4 bases and 11 bases, there was a span of 18 bases. The germline V gene has CDR1 SGHRS and CDR2 YFSETQ. CDR3 residues: CASSPDLWGSELFF. CDR3 bases: TGCGCCAGCAGCCCGGACTTGTGGGGGAGTGAGCTGTTTTTT. The variable domain in full, completed from reference TRBV5-1 and TRBJ2-2, reads KAGVTQTPRYLIKTRGQQVTLSCSPISGHRSVSWYQQTPGQGLQFLFEYFSETQRNKGNFPGRFSGRQFSNSRSEMNVSTLELGDSALYLCASSPDLWGSELFFGEGSRLTVL.

This clonotype has a handful of counts. The chain combines TRBV6-2 or TRBV6-3 with TRBJ2-6; no firm D call. This CDR3 region has 16 residues. In germline, CDR1 is MNHEY, CDR2 SVGEGT. V lost 7 bases, J lost 1 base, and 14 bases lay in between. The CDR3 reads CASIPYSGSGANVLTF. In DNA, the CDR3 is TGTGCCAGCATCCCATACTCCGGGTCTGGGGCCAACGTCCTGACTTTC.

This clonotype has just a few counts. Sequence at one end of the junction differs from germline and may be a read error. The chain couples TRBV20-1 to TRBJ2-5, with D unclear. Germline assignment: CDR1 DFQATT and CDR2 SNEGSKA (reference sequence). The CDR3 runs 12 residues. The CDR3 loop reads CSARQYHETQYF. CDR3 coding DNA: TGCAGTGCTCGGCAGTACCACGAGACCCAGTACTTC.

This clonotype occurred a few times. The chain links TRBV5-6 to TRBJ2-6; D gene unclear. Germline CDR1 reads SGHDT; CDR2 reads YYEEEE. The V and J ends lost 7 bases and 1 base respectively, with 15 bases between them. CDR3 length: 16 amino acids. CDR3 sequence reads: CASDPRRPSGANVLTF. The DNA of the CDR3 is TGTGCCAGCGACCCCCGGCGGCCTTCTGGGGCCAACGTCCTGACTTTC.

The V call is TRBV28, the J call TRBJ1-1, with 7 nucleotides matching TRBD1. This CDR3 region has 11 residues. CDR1 is MDHEN, CDR2 SYDVKM, per germline. Trimming took 6 bases from V and 9 from J; bases not matched to a gene: 4. The CDR3 here is CASSQDRKAFF. The CDR3 DNA reads as TGTGCCAGCAGCCAGGACAGGAAAGCTTTCTTT.

The rearrangement links TRBV6-2 or TRBV6-3 to TRBJ2-7; a possible D gene is TRBD1 (5 bases). Trimming removed 5 bases from V and 2 bases from J, with 16 bases in between. Germline V gene sequence: CDR1 MNHEY, CDR2 SVGEGT. The CDR3 loop spans 15 amino acids. DNA of the CDR3: TGTGCCAGCAGTCGACAGAACAGTCCAACCTACGAGCAGTACTTC. Its protein product is CASSRQNSPTYEQYF.

This clonotype came up many times. V gene TRBV15 combines with J gene TRBJ2-3, with D possibly called TRBD1 or TRBD2 (5 bases each). Germline V lookup: CDR1 LNHNV, CDR2 YYDKDF (reference sequence). The CDR3 runs to 17 residues. Between the trimmed V and J ends, which lost 2 bases and 3 bases, there was a span of 18 bases. CDR3 amino acids: CATSRIPRDHTTDTQYF. The CDR3 DNA follows: TGTGCCACCAGCAGAATACCCCGGGACCATACGACAGATACGCAGTATTTT.

In its sample, this clonotype was seen many times. The rearrangement links TRBV27 to TRBJ2-5; 7 bases line up with TRBD2. V shed 5 bases and J 3 bases; nucleotides not matched to a gene: 6. The length of the CDR3 is 14 residues. CDR1 is MNHEY, CDR2 SMNVEV, per germline (reference sequence). The CDR3 reads CASSDLAVKETQYF. DNA of the CDR3: TGTGCCAGCAGTGACCTAGCGGTTAAAGAGACCCAGTACTTC.

This clonotype came up many times. The chain carries TRBV10-3 and TRBJ1-2; D gene uncertain. Germline assignment: CDR1 ENHRY and CDR2 SYGVKD. This CDR3 region has 14 residues. Trimming removed 0 bases from V and 3 bases from J, with 8 bases in between. The CDR3 is CAISESSGYYGYTF. CDR3 bases: TGTGCCATCAGTGAGTCGTCCGGATACTATGGCTACACCTTC.